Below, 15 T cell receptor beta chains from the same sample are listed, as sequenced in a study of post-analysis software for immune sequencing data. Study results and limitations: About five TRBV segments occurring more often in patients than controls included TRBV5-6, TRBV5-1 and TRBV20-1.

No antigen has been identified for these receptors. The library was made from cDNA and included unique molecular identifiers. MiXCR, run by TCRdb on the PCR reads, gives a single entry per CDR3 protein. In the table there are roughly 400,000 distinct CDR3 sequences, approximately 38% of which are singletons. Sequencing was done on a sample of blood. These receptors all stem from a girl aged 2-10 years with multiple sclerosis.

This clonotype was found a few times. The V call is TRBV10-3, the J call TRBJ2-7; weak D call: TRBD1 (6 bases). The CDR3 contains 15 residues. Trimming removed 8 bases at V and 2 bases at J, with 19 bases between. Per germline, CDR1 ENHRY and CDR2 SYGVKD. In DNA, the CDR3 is TGTGCCATCCAGAATCAGTGGACAGAGGCCTACGAGCAGTACTTC. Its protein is CAIQNQWTEAYEQYF.

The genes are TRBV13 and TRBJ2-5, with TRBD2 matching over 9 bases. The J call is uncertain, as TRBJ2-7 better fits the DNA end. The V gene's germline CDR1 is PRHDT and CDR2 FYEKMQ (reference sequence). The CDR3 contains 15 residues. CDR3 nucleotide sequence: TGTGCCAGCAGCTTAGTACTAGCGGGTCCCTACGAGCAGTACTTC. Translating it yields CASSLVLAGPYEQYF.

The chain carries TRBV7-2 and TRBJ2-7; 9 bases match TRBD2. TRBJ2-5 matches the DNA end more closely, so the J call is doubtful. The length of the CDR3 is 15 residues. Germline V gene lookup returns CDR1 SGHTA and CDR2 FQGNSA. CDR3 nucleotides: TGTGCCAGCAGCTTAGGGTTGGCGGGAGGGAAGACCCAGTACTTC. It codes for CASSLGLAGGKTQYF.

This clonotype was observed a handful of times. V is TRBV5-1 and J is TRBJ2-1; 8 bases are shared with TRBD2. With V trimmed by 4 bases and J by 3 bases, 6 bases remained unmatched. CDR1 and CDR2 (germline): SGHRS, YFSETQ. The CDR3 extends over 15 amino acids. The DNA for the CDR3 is TGCGCCAGCAGCCGTAGCGGGGTACGCTACAATGAGCAGTTCTTC. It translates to CASSRSGVRYNEQFF.

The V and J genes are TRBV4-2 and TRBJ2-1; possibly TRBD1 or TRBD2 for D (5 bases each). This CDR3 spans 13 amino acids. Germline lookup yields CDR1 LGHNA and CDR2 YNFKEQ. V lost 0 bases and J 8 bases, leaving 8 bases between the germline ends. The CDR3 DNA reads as TGTGCCAGCAGCCAAGATTTGGGGGATGAGCAGTTCTTC. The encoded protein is CASSQDLGDEQFF.

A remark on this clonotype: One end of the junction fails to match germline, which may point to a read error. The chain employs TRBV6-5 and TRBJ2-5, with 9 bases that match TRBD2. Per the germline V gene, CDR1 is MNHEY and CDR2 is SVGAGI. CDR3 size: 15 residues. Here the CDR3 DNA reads TGTGCCAGCAGGGTATTAGCGGGGGATCAAGAGACCCGGTACTTC. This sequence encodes CASRVLAGDQETRYF.

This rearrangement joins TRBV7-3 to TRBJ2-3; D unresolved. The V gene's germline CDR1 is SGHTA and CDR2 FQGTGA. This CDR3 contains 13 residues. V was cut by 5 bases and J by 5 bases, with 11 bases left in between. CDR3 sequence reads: CASSPSHGDTQYF. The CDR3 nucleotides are TGTGCCAGCAGCCCATCCCACGGAGATACGCAGTATTTT.

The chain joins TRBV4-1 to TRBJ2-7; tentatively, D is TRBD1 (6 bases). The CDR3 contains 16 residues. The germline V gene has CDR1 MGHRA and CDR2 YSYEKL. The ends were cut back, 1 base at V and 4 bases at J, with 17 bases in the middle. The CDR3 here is CASSQVAQGWEYEQYF. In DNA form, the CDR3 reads TGCGCCAGCAGCCAAGTAGCGCAGGGGTGGGAGTACGAGCAGTACTTC.

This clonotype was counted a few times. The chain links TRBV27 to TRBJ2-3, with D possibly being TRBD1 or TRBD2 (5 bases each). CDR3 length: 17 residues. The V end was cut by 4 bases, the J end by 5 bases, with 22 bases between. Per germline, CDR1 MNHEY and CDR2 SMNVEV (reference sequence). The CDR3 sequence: CASSSWDAPLIGDTQYF. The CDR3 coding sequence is TGTGCCAGCAGTTCCTGGGACGCCCCTCTCATAGGAGATACGCAGTATTTT.

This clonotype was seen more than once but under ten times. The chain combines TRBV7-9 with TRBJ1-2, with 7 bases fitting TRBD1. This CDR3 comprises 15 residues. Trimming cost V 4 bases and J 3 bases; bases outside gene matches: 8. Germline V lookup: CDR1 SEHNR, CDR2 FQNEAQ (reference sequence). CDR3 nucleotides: TGTGCCAGCAGCTCAAACAGGGGCAATCACTATGGCTACACCTTC. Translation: CASSSNRGNHYGYTF.

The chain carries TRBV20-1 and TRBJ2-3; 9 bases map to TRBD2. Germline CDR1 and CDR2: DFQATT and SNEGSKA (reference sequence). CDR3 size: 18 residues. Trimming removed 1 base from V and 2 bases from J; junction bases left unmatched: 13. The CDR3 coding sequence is TGCAGTGCTAGAGGGCTAGCGGGATCCTTCGAGCACACAGATACGCAGTATTTT. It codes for CSARGLAGSFEHTDTQYF.

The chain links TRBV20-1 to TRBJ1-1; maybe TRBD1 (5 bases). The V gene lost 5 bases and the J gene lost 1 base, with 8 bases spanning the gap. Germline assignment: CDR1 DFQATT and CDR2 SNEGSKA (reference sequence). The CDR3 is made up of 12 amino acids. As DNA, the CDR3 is TGCAGTGCTTCCGGGGGGAACACTGAAGCTTTCTTT. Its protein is CSASGGNTEAFF.

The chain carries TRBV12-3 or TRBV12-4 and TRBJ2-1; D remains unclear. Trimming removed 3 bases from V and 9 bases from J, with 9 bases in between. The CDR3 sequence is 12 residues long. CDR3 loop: CASSFGWGEQFF. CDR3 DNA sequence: TGTGCCAGCAGTTTTGGATGGGGTGAGCAGTTCTTC.

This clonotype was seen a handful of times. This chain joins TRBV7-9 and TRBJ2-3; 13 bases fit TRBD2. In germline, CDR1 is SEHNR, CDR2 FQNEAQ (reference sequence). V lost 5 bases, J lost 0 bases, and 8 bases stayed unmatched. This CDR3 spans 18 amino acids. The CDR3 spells CASSARLAGGPSTDTQYF. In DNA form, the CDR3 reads TGTGCCAGCAGCGCAAGACTAGCGGGAGGCCCTAGCACAGATACGCAGTATTTT.

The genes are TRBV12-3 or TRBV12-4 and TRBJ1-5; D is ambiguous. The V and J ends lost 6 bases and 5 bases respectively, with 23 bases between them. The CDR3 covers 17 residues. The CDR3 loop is CASSPRDNTLNDQPQHF. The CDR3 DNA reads TGTGCCAGCAGCCCCCGTGATAACACCTTAAATGATCAGCCCCAGCATTTT.